This is a list of T cell receptor beta chains from one sample in a study of CD8 T cells in Susac syndrome. TCRdb re-derived calls from the immunoSEQ multiplex PCR reads in MiXCR, one entry per CDR3 protein. Here the sample spans 150,000 to 200,000 distinct CDR3 sequences, roughly 92% being singletons. The sample taken for sequencing was CD4+ T cells from PBMCs. These receptors were taken from a human donor in good health. CDR3s include the opening cysteine and the closing phenylalanine or tryptophan. The D gene is left open where the match is weak. The listing skips clone size in some rows; elsewhere it reads once, few, many or a size class.

abundance | d_gene | j_gene | v_gene | CDR3nt | CDR3aa
NA | NA | TRBJ1-3 | TRBV13 | TGTGCCAGCCGCCTTCGAACGGGAAACACCATATATTTT | CASRLRTGNTIYF
NA | NA | TRBJ1-1 | TRBV5-1 | TGCGCCAGCAGCACACAGGTCCAAAACACTGAAGCTTTCTTT | CASSTQVQNTEAFF
NA | TRBD1 | TRBJ1-3 | TRBV27 | TGTGCCAGCAAGCTAAACAGGGGACCGGAAAACACCATATATTTT | CASKLNRGPENTIYF
NA | NA | TRBJ1-1 | TRBV3-1 | TGTGCCAGCAGCCAAGTAAGGGGAGGCACTGAAGCTTTCTTT | CASSQVRGGTEAFF
NA | NA | TRBJ2-7 | TRBV5-1 | TGCGCCAGCAGCTTGGCAGCGGCAGGGGCCTACGAGCAGTACTTC | CASSLAAAGAYEQYF
NA | TRBD1 | TRBJ1-6 | TRBV3-1 | TGTGCCAGCAGCCCCCGACAGGGGGGAGGTTCACCCCTCCACTTT | CASSPRQGGGSPLHF
NA | NA | TRBJ2-6 | TRBV7-2 | TGTGCCAGCAGCGCGCCCGTCCCCTCTGGGGCCAACGTCCTGACTTTC | CASSAPVPSGANVLTF
NA | NA | TRBJ1-2 | TRBV19 | TGTGCCAGTAGTATTACGAGGAACTATGGCTACACCTTC | CASSITRNYGYTF
NA | NA | TRBJ2-1 | TRBV30 | TGTGCCGTTGACCAACGCTTGGGTGAGCAGTTCTTC | CAVDQRLGEQFF
NA | NA | TRBJ2-2 | TRBV6-4 | TGTGCCAGCTCTACAGGGAAGGGCACCGGGGAGCTGTTTTTT | CASSTGKGTGELFF
NA | NA | TRBJ1-6 | TRBV16 | TGTGCCAGCAGCCAAGGGGGGGAGAATTCCCCCCTCCACTTT | CASSQGGENSPLHF
few | TRBD2 | TRBJ2-1 | TRBV9 | TGTGCCAGCAGCGTCGGGGGGACCTACAATGAGCAGTTCTTC | CASSVGGTYNEQFF
NA | TRBD1 | TRBJ2-5 | TRBV9 | TGTGCCAGCAGCGTAGCTCGAGGGGGCCCGTCAGAGACCCAGTACTTC | CASSVARGGPSETQYF
NA | NA | TRBJ1-5 | TRBV19 | TGTGCCAGTTGTTATAGCAATCAGCCCCAGCATTTT | CASCYSNQPQHF
NA | TRBD2 | TRBJ2-5 | TRBV30 | TGTGCCTGGAGTCTCTCTAGCGGTCGTTCAGAGACCCAGTACTTC | CAWSLSSGRSETQYF
NA | NA | TRBJ2-1 | TRBV5-6 | TGTGCCAGCAGCTTGAAGGTAGGGGTCTACAATGAGCAGTTCTTC | CASSLKVGVYNEQFF
NA | TRBD2 | TRBJ2-1 | TRBV5-1 | TGCGCCAGCAGCCGGGGGAGGGTTGACAATGAGCAGTTCTTC | CASSRGRVDNEQFF
NA | TRBD2 | TRBJ2-5 | TRBV7-2 | TGTGCCAGCAGCTTACGCGGGAGCGGGAGATTCCAAGAGACCCAGTACTTC | CASSLRGSGRFQETQYF
NA | TRBD1 | TRBJ2-4 | TRBV3-1 | TGTGCCAGCAGCCGGCAGGGGGATGGCAAAAACATTCAGTACTTC | CASSRQGDGKNIQYF
NA | NA | TRBJ2-3 | TRBV27 | TGTGCCAGCAGTTTTCAGATTATAGGCACAGATACGCAGTATTTT | CASSFQIIGTDTQYF
NA | NA | TRBJ1-6 | TRBV7-2 | TGTGCCAGCAGTTTACAGGGCGGTTCACCCCTCCACTTT | CASSLQGGSPLHF
NA | NA | TRBJ2-7 | TRBV29-1 | TGCAGCGTTGAAGATCATCGAGGAGGGGTAACACCCTACGAGCAGTACTTC | CSVEDHRGGVTPYEQYF
NA | NA | TRBJ1-1 | TRBV29-1 | TGCAGCGTTGGGGCCGAACTGAACACTGAAGCTTTCTTT | CSVGAELNTEAFF
NA | TRBD1 | TRBJ1-2 | TRBV20-1 | TGCAGTGCTAGAGATTGGGACAGCACTTATGGCTACACCTTC | CSARDWDSTYGYTF
NA | NA | TRBJ2-5 | TRBV18 | TGTGCCAGCTCACCAAGGGTTGAGACCCAGTACTTC | CASSPRVETQYF
NA | NA | TRBJ1-4 | TRBV14 | TGTGCCAGCAGCCAAGAGATGGGGGGAAAACTGTTTTTT | CASSQEMGGKLFF
NA | NA | TRBJ1-6 | TRBV7-3 | TGTGCCAGCAGCTTAAAGGGTTTCTATTCACCCCTCCACTTT | CASSLKGFYSPLHF
NA | TRBD1 | TRBJ1-1 | TRBV12-3/TRBV12-4 | TGTGCCAGCAGCCAGGGACAGGTGAACACTGAAGCTTTCTTT | CASSQGQVNTEAFF
NA | TRBD1 | TRBJ1-2 | TRBV7-2 | TGTGCCAGCAGCTTAGCTGGGACAGATCCCTATGGCTACACCTTC | CASSLAGTDPYGYTF
NA | NA | TRBJ1-3 | TRBV18 | TGTGCCAGCTCACCTAATCCCTCTGGAAACACCATATATTTT | CASSPNPSGNTIYF
NA | NA | TRBJ2-5 | TRBV19 | TGTGCCAGTAGCCGGACAGCTAAGGGAGAGACCCAGTACTTC | CASSRTAKGETQYF
NA | TRBD1 | TRBJ1-6 | TRBV9 | TGTGCCAGCAGCCCGGCAGGGGGAGCGGCCCTCCACTTT | CASSPAGGAALHF
NA | NA | TRBJ2-3 | TRBV7-8 | TGTGCCAGCAGCTTACAAGTCCGAGCTCGAGATACGCAGTATTTT | CASSLQVRARDTQYF
NA | TRBD2 | TRBJ2-2 | TRBV20-1 | TGCAGTGCTTCTAAGGTCGGGGGGACCGGGGAGCTGTTTTTT | CSASKVGGTGELFF
NA | NA | TRBJ2-4 | TRBV6-1 | TGTGCCAGCAGTGAAGATCCCCAAAACATTCAGTACTTC | CASSEDPQNIQYF